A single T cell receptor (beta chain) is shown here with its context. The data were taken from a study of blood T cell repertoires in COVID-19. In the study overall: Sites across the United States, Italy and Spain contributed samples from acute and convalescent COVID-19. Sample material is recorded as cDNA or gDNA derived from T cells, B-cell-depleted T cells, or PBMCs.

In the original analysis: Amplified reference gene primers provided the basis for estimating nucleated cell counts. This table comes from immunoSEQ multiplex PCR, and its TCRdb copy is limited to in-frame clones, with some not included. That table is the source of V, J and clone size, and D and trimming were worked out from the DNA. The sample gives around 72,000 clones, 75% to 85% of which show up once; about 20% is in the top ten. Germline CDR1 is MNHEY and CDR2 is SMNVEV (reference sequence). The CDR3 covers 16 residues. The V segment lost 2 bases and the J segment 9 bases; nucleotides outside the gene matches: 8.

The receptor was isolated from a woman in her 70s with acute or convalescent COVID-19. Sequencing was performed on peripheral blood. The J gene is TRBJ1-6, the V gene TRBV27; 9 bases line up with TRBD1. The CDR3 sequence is CASSLQDRGKLSPLHF. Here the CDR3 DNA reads TGTGCCAGCAGTTTACAGGACAGGGGAAAGCTTTCACCCCTCCACTTT.